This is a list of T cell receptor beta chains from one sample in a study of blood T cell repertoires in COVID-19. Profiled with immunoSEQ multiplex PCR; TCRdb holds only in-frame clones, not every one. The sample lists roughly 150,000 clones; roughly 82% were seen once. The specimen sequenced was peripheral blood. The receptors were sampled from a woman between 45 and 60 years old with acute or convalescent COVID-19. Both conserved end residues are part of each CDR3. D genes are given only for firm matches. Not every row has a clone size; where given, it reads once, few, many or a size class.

CDR3nt: TGTGCCAGCGGGGGGGTATTCAGGAATGAGCAGTTCTTC; CDR3aa: CASGGVFRNEQFF; d_gene: TRBD2; v_gene: TRBV6-5; j_gene: TRBJ2-1; abundance: .
CDR3nt: TGTGCCAGCAGCATACAGGGGGCCAGTCTCTATGGCTACACCTTC; CDR3aa: CASSIQGASLYGYTF; d_gene: TRBD1; v_gene: TRBV28; j_gene: TRBJ1-2; abundance: .
CDR3nt: TGTGCCAGCAGCTCATATTCGAGCGGGCATTCGTCCTACGAGCAGTACTTC; CDR3aa: CASSSYSSGHSSYEQYF; d_gene: .; v_gene: TRBV7-2; j_gene: TRBJ2-7; abundance: .
CDR3nt: TGTGCCAGCCGCGCGGAGGTCACCGGGGAGCTGTTTTTT; CDR3aa: CASRAEVTGELFF; d_gene: .; v_gene: TRBV16; j_gene: TRBJ2-2; abundance: .
CDR3nt: TGTGCCAGCAGCCCAGCGATCGCAGATTCACCCCTCCACTTT; CDR3aa: CASSPAIADSPLHF; d_gene: .; v_gene: TRBV11-2; j_gene: TRBJ1-6; abundance: .
CDR3nt: TGTGCCACTAGACAGGGGATGAAAGGTGAAAAACTGTTTTTT; CDR3aa: CATRQGMKGEKLFF; d_gene: TRBD1; v_gene: TRBV27; j_gene: TRBJ1-4; abundance: few
CDR3nt: TGTGCTAGTGGTGATGAGAGGGGGCTAGCCGGGGAGCTGTTTTTT; CDR3aa: CASGDERGLAGELFF; d_gene: TRBD1; v_gene: TRBV12-5; j_gene: TRBJ2-2; abundance: .
CDR3nt: TGTGCCATCGGCCAAAACAGGGGCACTGAAGCTTTCTTT; CDR3aa: CAIGQNRGTEAFF; d_gene: TRBD1; v_gene: TRBV10-3; j_gene: TRBJ1-1; abundance: .
CDR3nt: TGTGCCAGCAGCTTAGTGTCTGCCCAGTACTTC; CDR3aa: CASSLVSAQYF; d_gene: .; v_gene: TRBV7-2; j_gene: TRBJ2-5; abundance: .
CDR3nt: TGTGCCAGCAGCGCCCCGGGGACTAGCGGGGGGCTAGTCTCCTACGAGCAGTACTTC; CDR3aa: CASSAPGTSGGLVSYEQYF; d_gene: TRBD2; v_gene: TRBV9; j_gene: TRBJ2-7; abundance: .
CDR3nt: TGCGCCAGCAGCTCGGGGGACAGCGTACAAGAGACCCAGTACTTC; CDR3aa: CASSSGDSVQETQYF; d_gene: .; v_gene: TRBV5-1; j_gene: TRBJ2-5; abundance: .
CDR3nt: TGTGCCAGCAGATTAAAGAGTTCGGGATGGCCCCAGCATTTT; CDR3aa: CASRLKSSGWPQHF; d_gene: .; v_gene: TRBV6-5; j_gene: TRBJ1-5; abundance: .
CDR3nt: TGTGCCAGTAGCTACCGGGGATCATCCTACGAGCAGTACTTC; CDR3aa: CASSYRGSSYEQYF; d_gene: .; v_gene: TRBV19; j_gene: TRBJ2-7; abundance: .
CDR3nt: TGTGCCAGCAGCCCCCCAGGGACTAGGGGCTACAATGAGCAGTTCTTC; CDR3aa: CASSPPGTRGYNEQFF; d_gene: TRBD2; v_gene: TRBV7-2; j_gene: TRBJ2-1; abundance: .
CDR3nt: TGTGCCAGCAGTGGACCTTTAAGGACAGGGCCCTCCTACGAGCAGTACTTC; CDR3aa: CASSGPLRTGPSYEQYF; d_gene: TRBD1; v_gene: TRBV28; j_gene: TRBJ2-7; abundance: .
CDR3nt: TGTGCCACCAGCAGGTCCCAGGGGGCAGGGGGCAATCAGCCCCAGCATTTT; CDR3aa: CATSRSQGAGGNQPQHF; d_gene: TRBD1; v_gene: TRBV15; j_gene: TRBJ1-5; abundance: .
CDR3nt: TGTGCCAGCAGCTTACTCGGGGAGCTGTTTTTT; CDR3aa: CASSLLGELFF; d_gene: .; v_gene: TRBV7-9; j_gene: TRBJ2-2; abundance: .
CDR3nt: TGTGCCAGCAGTTTGCCCGGGTTCGGCCACGAGCAGTACTTC; CDR3aa: CASSLPGFGHEQYF; d_gene: .; v_gene: TRBV27; j_gene: TRBJ2-7; abundance: .
CDR3nt: TGTGCCAGCAGTGTCTTCAAAGGGAGCTCCTACAATGAGCAGTTCTTC; CDR3aa: CASSVFKGSSYNEQFF; d_gene: .; v_gene: TRBV6-1; j_gene: TRBJ2-1; abundance: .
CDR3nt: TGTGCCAGCAGCCAAGAGGCTAGCGGGTTAGGTGAGCAGTTCTTC; CDR3aa: CASSQEASGLGEQFF; d_gene: TRBD2; v_gene: TRBV4-2; j_gene: TRBJ2-1; abundance: .
CDR3nt: TGTGCCAGCAGTTCCCGGACAGGGGGCACAATTAACTATGGCTACACCTTC; CDR3aa: CASSSRTGGTINYGYTF; d_gene: TRBD1; v_gene: TRBV27; j_gene: TRBJ1-2; abundance: .
CDR3nt: TGCACCAGCAGCCAAGAATTAATAGCGGGAGTGGAAGAGACCCAGTACTTC; CDR3aa: CTSSQELIAGVEETQYF; d_gene: .; v_gene: TRBV1; j_gene: TRBJ2-5; abundance: .
CDR3nt: TGTGCCAGCAGTTGGGGAGGGGAAGAGACCCAGTACTTC; CDR3aa: CASSWGGEETQYF; d_gene: TRBD2; v_gene: TRBV5-5; j_gene: TRBJ2-5; abundance: few
CDR3nt: TGTGCCAGCAGCCGGGACAGGGTTGGCGGCAATCAGCCCCAGCATTTT; CDR3aa: CASSRDRVGGNQPQHF; d_gene: TRBD1; v_gene: TRBV7-2; j_gene: TRBJ1-5; abundance: .
CDR3nt: TGTGCCAGCAGTTTATCCGGGACAAGGGCAAACATTCAGTACTTC; CDR3aa: CASSLSGTRANIQYF; d_gene: .; v_gene: TRBV28; j_gene: TRBJ2-4; abundance: .
CDR3nt: TGCGCCAGCAGCCGAACGGGGGAAGAGACCCAGTACTTC; CDR3aa: CASSRTGEETQYF; d_gene: .; v_gene: TRBV10-1; j_gene: TRBJ2-5; abundance: .
CDR3nt: TGTGCCAGCAGCTTAGCGGAGGGCTCCTACAATGAGCAGTTCTTC; CDR3aa: CASSLAEGSYNEQFF; d_gene: .; v_gene: TRBV7-7; j_gene: TRBJ2-1; abundance: .
CDR3nt: TGCGCCAGCAGCTTGGGGGCCGCCGTCAATTCACCCCTCCACTTT; CDR3aa: CASSLGAAVNSPLHF; d_gene: .; v_gene: TRBV5-1; j_gene: TRBJ1-6; abundance: .
CDR3nt: TGTGCTAGTGGTTTGGACAGGAATACGCAGTATTTT; CDR3aa: CASGLDRNTQYF; d_gene: .; v_gene: TRBV12-5; j_gene: TRBJ2-3; abundance: once
CDR3nt: TGTGCCAGCAGCTTGGTGGCAGGGGGCGACTATGGCTACACCTTC; CDR3aa: CASSLVAGGDYGYTF; d_gene: TRBD1; v_gene: TRBV5-4; j_gene: TRBJ1-2; abundance: .
CDR3nt: TGTGCCAGCAGTCCCGGGACTAGCGGGTTTGGGCAGTTCTTC; CDR3aa: CASSPGTSGFGQFF; d_gene: TRBD2; v_gene: TRBV6-4; j_gene: TRBJ2-1; abundance: once